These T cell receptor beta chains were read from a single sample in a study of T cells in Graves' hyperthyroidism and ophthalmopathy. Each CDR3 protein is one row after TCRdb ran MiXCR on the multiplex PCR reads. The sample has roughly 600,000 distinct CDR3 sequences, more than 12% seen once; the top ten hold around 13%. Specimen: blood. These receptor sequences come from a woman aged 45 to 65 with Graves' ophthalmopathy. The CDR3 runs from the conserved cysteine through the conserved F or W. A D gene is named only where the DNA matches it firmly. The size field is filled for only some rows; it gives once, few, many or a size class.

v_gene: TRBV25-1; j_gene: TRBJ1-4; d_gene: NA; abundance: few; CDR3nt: TGTGCCAGCAGTGCTCTCCCTTCTATAGGCGAAAAACTGTTTTTT; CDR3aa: CASSALPSIGEKLFF
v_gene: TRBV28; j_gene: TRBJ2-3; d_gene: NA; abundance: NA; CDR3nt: TGTGCCAGCAGTCCCCGGTCATGGAGAAGCACAGATACGCAGTATTTT; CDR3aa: CASSPRSWRSTDTQYF
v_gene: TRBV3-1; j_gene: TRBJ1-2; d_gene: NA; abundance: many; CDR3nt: TGTGCCAGCAGCCAGACAGTCAACTATGGCTACACCTTC; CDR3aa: CASSQTVNYGYTF
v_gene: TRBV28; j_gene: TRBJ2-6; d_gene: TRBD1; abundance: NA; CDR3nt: TGTGCCAGCACCATTTGGGACAGCACCGTCTCTGGGGCCAACGTCCTGACTTTC; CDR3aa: CASTIWDSTVSGANVLTF
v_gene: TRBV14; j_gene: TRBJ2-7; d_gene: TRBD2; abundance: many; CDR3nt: TGTGCCAGCAGCCTGGCCGGGACTAGCAGTTTCCTCCACGAGCAGTACTTC; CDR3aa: CASSLAGTSSFLHEQYF
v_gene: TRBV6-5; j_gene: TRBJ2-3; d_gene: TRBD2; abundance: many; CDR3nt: TGTGCCAGCAGTTACCTCCGCGGGAGGGCCGTGGATACGCAGTATTTT; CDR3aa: CASSYLRGRAVDTQYF
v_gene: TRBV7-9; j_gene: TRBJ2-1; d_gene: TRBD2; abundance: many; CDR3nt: TGTGCCAGCAGCTCACCGGGACTAGCGGGAGGATCCTACAATGAGCAGTTCTTC; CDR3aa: CASSSPGLAGGSYNEQFF
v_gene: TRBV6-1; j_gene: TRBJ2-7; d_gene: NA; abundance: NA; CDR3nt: TGTGCCAGCAGTGCTCCGGCGGGCGGCTCCTACGAGCAGTACTTC; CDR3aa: CASSAPAGGSYEQYF
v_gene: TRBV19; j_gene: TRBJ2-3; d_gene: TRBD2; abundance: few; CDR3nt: TGTGCCAGTAGTAGATCTCCGGGACTAGCAGTTGATACGCAGTATTTT; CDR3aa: CASSRSPGLAVDTQYF
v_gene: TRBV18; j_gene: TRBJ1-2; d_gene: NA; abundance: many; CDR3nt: TGTGCCAGCTCACCATCGCGGCAGAACTATGGCTACACCTTC; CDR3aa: CASSPSRQNYGYTF
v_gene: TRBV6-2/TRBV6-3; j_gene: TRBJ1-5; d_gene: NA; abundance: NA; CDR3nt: TGTGCCAGCAGTAGCACCGGGAGGGTGTATCAGCCCCAGCATTTT; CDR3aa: CASSSTGRVYQPQHF
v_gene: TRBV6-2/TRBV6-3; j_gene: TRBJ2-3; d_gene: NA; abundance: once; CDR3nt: TGTGCCAGCAGTTCCTTACAGGGTTGGACAGATACGCAGTATTTT; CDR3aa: CASSSLQGWTDTQYF
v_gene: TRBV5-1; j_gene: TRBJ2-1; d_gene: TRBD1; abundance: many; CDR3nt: TGCGCCAGCAGCCCTTATCGACAGGGGGCGGATGAGCAGTTCTTC; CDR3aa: CASSPYRQGADEQFF
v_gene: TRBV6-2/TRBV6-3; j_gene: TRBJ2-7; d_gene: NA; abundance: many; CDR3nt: TGTGCCAGCAGTTACTGGGGCGGTTATACTCCGCGGGAGCAGTACTTC; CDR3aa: CASSYWGGYTPREQYF
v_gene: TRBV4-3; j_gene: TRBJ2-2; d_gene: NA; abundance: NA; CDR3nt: TGCGCCAGCAGCCACCTCTGGGGGGCGAACACCGGGGAGCTGTTTTTT; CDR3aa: CASSHLWGANTGELFF
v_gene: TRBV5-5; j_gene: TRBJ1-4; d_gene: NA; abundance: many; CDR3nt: TGTGCCAGCAGCTTGGCCGGGGGCAGCGAAACTAATGAAAAACTGTTTTTT; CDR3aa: CASSLAGGSETNEKLFF
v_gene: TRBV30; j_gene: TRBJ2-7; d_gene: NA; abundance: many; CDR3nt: TGTGCCTGGAGTGTACGCTCCTACGAGCAGTACTTC; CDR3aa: CAWSVRSYEQYF
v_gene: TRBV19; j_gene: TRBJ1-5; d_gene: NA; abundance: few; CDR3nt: TGTGCCAGTAGTATTCCGGGGGGTTTTCAGCCCCAGCATTTT; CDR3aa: CASSIPGGFQPQHF
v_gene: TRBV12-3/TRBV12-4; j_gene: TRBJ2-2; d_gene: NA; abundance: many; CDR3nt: TGTGCCAGCAGTTTGGTCTTGCGCCCCGGGGAGCTGTTTTTT; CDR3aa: CASSLVLRPGELFF
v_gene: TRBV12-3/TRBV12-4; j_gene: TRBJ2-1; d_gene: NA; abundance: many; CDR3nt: TGTGCCAGCAGTTTAGAGGGACATCTCTCCTACAATGAGCAGTTCTTC; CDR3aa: CASSLEGHLSYNEQFF
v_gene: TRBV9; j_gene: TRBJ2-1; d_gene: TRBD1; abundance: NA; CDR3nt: TGTGCCAGCAGCGTAGCTGGGACAGGAGCTTACAATGAGCAGTTCTTC; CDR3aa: CASSVAGTGAYNEQFF
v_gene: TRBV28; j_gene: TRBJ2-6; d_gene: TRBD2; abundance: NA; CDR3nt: TGTGCCAGCAGTTTAGGGCTAGCGGCCTCTGGGGCCAACGTCCTGACTTTC; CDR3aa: CASSLGLAASGANVLTF
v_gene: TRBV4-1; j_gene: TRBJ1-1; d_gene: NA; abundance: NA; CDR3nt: TGCGCCAGCAGCCAAGTTGCCACGTCGGGTGAAGCTTTCTTT; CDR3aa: CASSQVATSGEAFF
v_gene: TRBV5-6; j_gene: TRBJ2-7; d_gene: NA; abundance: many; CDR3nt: TGTGCCAGCAGCTCGGTTATTCGTGGGAGCGACTACGAGCAGTACTTC; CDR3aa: CASSSVIRGSDYEQYF
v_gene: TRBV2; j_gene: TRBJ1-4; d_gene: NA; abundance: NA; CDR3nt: TGTGCCAGCAGTGTTTATAAGGCGGATGAAAAACTGTTTTTT; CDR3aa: CASSVYKADEKLFF
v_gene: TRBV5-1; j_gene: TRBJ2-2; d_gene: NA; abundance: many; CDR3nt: TGCGCCAGCAGCCCGCGGGTGAACACCGGGGAGCTGTTTTTT; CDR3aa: CASSPRVNTGELFF
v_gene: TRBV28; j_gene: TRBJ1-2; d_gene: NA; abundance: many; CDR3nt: TGTGCCAGCAGTGGAAGAGGGTTCTCCTCCTATGGCTACACCTTC; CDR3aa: CASSGRGFSSYGYTF
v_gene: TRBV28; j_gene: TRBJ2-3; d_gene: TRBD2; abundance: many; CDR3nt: TGTGCCAGCAGTTTCCCTAGCGGGAGTGGAGATACGCAGTATTTT; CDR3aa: CASSFPSGSGDTQYF
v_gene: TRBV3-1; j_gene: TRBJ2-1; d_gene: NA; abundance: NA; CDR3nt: TGTGCCAGCAGCCAATGGCAGGGGCGACTAACTGATGAGCAGTTCTTC; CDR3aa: CASSQWQGRLTDEQFF
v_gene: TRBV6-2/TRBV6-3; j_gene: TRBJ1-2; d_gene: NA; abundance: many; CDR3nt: TGTGCCAGCAGTTACAGGGAGGATGGCTACACCTTC; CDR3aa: CASSYREDGYTF
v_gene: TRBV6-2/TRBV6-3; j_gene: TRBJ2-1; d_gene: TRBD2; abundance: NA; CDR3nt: TGTGCCAGCAGTTACTCGGGCACTAGCGGGAGCGGGGAGCAGTTCTTC; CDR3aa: CASSYSGTSGSGEQFF
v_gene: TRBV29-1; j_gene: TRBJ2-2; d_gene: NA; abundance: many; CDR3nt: TGCAGCGTTGGGAGTAGGACAGCGAACACCGGGGAGCTGTTTTTT; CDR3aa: CSVGSRTANTGELFF
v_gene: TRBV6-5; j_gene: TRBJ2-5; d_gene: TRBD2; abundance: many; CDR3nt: TGTGCCAGCAGTTACTCGGGAACTAGCGTAAACGCAGCCCGAAGGTACTTC; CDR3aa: CASSYSGTSVNAARRYF
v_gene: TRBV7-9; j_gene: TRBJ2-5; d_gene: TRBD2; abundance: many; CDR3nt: TGTGCCAGCAGCTCCCGGGCGGGAGAAGGAGAGACCCAGTACTTC; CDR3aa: CASSSRAGEGETQYF
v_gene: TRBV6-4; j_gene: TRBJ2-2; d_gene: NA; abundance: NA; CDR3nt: TGTGCCAGCAGTGACAACCTCGGGGAGCTGTTTTTT; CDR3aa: CASSDNLGELFF
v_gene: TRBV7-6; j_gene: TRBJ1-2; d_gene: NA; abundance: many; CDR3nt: TGTGCCAGCAGCTTAGCGATGGGGGGTACAAGTGGCTACACCTTC; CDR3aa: CASSLAMGGTSGYTF
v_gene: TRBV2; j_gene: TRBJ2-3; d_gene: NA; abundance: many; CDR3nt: TGTGCCAGCAGTGTTAATAGAGTTGTCACAGATACGCAGTATTTT; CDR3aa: CASSVNRVVTDTQYF
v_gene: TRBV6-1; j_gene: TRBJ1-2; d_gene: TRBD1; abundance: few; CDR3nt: TGTGCCAGCAGGGGCAAAGACAGGGAAACGGGCTACACCTTC; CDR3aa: CASRGKDRETGYTF
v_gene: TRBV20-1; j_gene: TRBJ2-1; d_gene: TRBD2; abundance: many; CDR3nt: TGCAGTGCTAGAGATTTACGGGGACTAGCGGGCCTTCTCTCCTACAATGAGCAGTTCTTC; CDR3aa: CSARDLRGLAGLLSYNEQFF
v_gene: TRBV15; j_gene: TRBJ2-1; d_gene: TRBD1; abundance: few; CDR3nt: TGTGCCACCAGCCGATACAGGGGCGACAATGAGCAGTTCTTC; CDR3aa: CATSRYRGDNEQFF
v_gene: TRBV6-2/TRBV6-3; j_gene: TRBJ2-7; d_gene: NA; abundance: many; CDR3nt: TGTGCCAGCAGTTACTTAGGCGGCAGCTCCTACGAGCAGTACTTC; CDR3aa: CASSYLGGSSYEQYF
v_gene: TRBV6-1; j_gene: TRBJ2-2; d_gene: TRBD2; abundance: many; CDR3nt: TGTGCCAGCAGTCTGCAAACTAGCGGTCCCACCGGGGAGCTGTTTTTT; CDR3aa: CASSLQTSGPTGELFF
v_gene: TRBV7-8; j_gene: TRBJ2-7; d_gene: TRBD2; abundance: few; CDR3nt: TGTGCCAGCAGCTTATTGAGCGGGAGTGCATACGAGCAGTACTTC; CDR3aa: CASSLLSGSAYEQYF
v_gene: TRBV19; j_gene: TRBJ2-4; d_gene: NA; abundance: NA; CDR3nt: TGTGCCAGTAGTACGACAGACCCCACATCCATAAAAAACATTCAGTACTTC; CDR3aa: CASSTTDPTSIKNIQYF
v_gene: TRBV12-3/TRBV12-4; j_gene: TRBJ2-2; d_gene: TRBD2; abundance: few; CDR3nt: TGTGCCAGCAGTTTACTAGCGGGAGGGGCCGGGGAGCTGTTTTTT; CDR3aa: CASSLLAGGAGELFF
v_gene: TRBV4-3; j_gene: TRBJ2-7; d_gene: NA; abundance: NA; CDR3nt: TGCGCCAGCAGCCAAGATGTACTAGCCTACGAGCAGTACTTC; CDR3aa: CASSQDVLAYEQYF
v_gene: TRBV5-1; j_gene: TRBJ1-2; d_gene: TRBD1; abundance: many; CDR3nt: TGCGCCAGCAGCTTGGAGACAGGGGGAATCTATGGCTACACCTTC; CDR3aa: CASSLETGGIYGYTF
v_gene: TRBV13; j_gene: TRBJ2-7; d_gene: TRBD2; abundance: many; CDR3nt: TGTGCCAGCAGCCCGACGACTAGCGGGATAGGATACTACGAGCAGTACTTC; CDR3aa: CASSPTTSGIGYYEQYF
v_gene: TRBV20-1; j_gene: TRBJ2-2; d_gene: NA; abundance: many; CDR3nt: TGCAGTGCTAGAGAGGGAGGTAGTGGCACCGGGGAGCTGTTTTTT; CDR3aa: CSAREGGSGTGELFF
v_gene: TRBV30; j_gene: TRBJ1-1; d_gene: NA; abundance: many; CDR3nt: TGTGCCTGGAGGGTTACGCCCGAAGCTTTCTTT; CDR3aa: CAWRVTPEAFF
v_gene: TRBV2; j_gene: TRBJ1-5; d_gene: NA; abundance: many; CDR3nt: TGTGCCAGCAGTGAAGGGTGGTTGCGACAGCCCCAGCATTTT; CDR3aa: CASSEGWLRQPQHF
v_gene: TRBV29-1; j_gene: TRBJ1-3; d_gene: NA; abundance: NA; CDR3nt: TGCAGCGTTTACAGGGTCTCTGGAAACACCATATATTTT; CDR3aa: CSVYRVSGNTIYF
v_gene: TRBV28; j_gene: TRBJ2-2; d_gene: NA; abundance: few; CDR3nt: TGTGCCAGCATTCGGGGAAACACCGGGGAGCTGTTTTTT; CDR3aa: CASIRGNTGELFF
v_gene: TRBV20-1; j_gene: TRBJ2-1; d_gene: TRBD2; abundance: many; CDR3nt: TGCAGTGCTGCGACATCTAGCGGGAGTTTGGATGAGCAGTTCTTC; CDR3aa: CSAATSSGSLDEQFF
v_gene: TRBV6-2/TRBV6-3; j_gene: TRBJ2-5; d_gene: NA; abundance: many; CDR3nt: TGTGCCAGCAGTCCGGACCCTGGAGGACGGACCCAGTACTTC; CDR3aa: CASSPDPGGRTQYF